Listed below are T cell receptor beta chains from one sample, sequenced in a study of shared clonotypes between healthy human individuals. TCRdb keeps only in-frame clones here, not all; method: immunoSEQ multiplex PCR. Among 2 million to 2.5 million clones listed, roughly 92% were seen once. The source material was naive CD4+ T cells from PBMCs. These receptors came from a man aged 18 to 29 in good health. Some clones in this sample may be carry-over from other donors' samples. CDR3s leave out the opening cysteine and the closing phenylalanine or tryptophan. D genes are given only for firm matches.

ASSRLGGRADDTDTQY	16	TRBD2	TRBV14
ASSFPTAGTNYEQY	14	TRBD2	TRBV5-4
ASSLGQGNGGYT	12	TRBD1	TRBV7-9
ASSLFVGKVDTQY	13	-	TRBV28
ASSQDVVRAGGDAPYEQY	18	TRBD1	TRBV23-1
ASSVGRLNQPQH	12	-	TRBV2
ASSASGGLAYEQY	13	TRBD2	TRBV7-9
ASSYSFGVQNTEAF	14	-	TRBV6-5
ASSLLAGGRGPNEQF	15	TRBD2	TRBV5-1
ASSIAPGTGSYEQY	14	TRBD1	TRBV19
ASSQPGQGSSYNEQF	15	TRBD1	TRBV4-3
ASRGAGYNTGELF	13	-	TRBV9
ASSVRGRGETQY	12	TRBD1	TRBV9
ASSLGRQGEQPQH	13	-	TRBV19
ASSSHDRTGAYEQY	14	TRBD1	TRBV5-1
ASSLAGSPYNEQF	13	TRBD2	TRBV5-4
ASSLSRTRSVTRQY	14	-	TRBV11-2
ATSSQTGNYGYT	12	TRBD1	TRBV15
ASSLLLIATNEKLF	14	-	TRBV28
ASSPWTENTEAF	12	-	TRBV7-9